The 21 T cell receptor beta chains presented below share a single source sample, sequenced in a study of T cells after yellow fever vaccination. A single record per CDR3 protein comes from TCRdb applying MiXCR to the 5' RACE reads. The sample holds more than 35,000 distinct CDR3 sequences; 6.8% are singletons and the top ten take 15%. Specimen: CD8+ T cells not binding an NS4B(214-222) dextramer, sorted from PBMCs, collected 45 days after the yellow fever booster vaccination. Receptors were obtained from a man aged 25 to 45 who received the YFV17D yellow fever vaccine.

This clonotype was recorded at least ten times. The chain couples TRBV6-2 or TRBV6-3 to TRBJ2-7; 8 nucleotides align to TRBD2. The ends lost 6 bases at V and 5 bases at J; junction bases unmatched: 15. The germline CDR1 and CDR2 sequences are MNHEY and SVGEGT. This CDR3 has 16 amino acids. CDR3 bases: TGTGCCAGCAGGAGCTCGGGAGGGCAGATGGAAAACGAGCAGTACTTC. Amino acids: CASRSSGGQMENEQYF.

The sample holds many counts of this clonotype. J is TRBJ2-1 and V is TRBV7-9, with 7 bases that match TRBD2. CDR1 is SEHNR, CDR2 FQNEAQ, per germline (reference sequence). Trimming at V came to 5 bases and at J to 7 bases, leaving 14 bases not matched to a gene. The CDR3 consists of 16 residues. CDR3 nucleotides: TGTGCCAGCAGCCCCTACATGAGGGAGGGCTTTAATGAGCAGTTCTTC. Protein sequence: CASSPYMREGFNEQFF.

Ten or more counts support this clonotype. This rearrangement joins TRBV19 to TRBJ2-1, with no clear D. Between the trimmed V and J ends, which lost 0 bases and 7 bases, there was a span of 7 bases. Per germline, CDR1 LNHDA and CDR2 SQIVND (reference sequence). CDR3 length equals 13 residues. The CDR3 region has the DNA TGTGCCAGTAGTATAGATATAGAGAATGAGCAGTTCTTC. It is translated as CASSIDIENEQFF.

This clonotype was observed many times. The chain combines TRBV28 with TRBJ2-5; 14 bases agree with TRBD2. This CDR3 is built from 15 residues. V lost 4 bases, J lost 7 bases, and 5 bases stayed unmatched. Germline V gives CDR1 MDHEN, CDR2 SYDVKM. CDR3 amino acids: CASSSGLAGVGTQYF. The DNA for the CDR3 is TGTGCCAGCAGTTCGGGACTAGCGGGAGTAGGGACCCAGTACTTC.

This clonotype has more than one count but fewer than ten. The gene calls are TRBV6-2 or TRBV6-3 and TRBJ2-5; perhaps D is TRBD1 or TRBD2 (6 bases each). The V end lost 7 bases, the J end lost 5 bases, and 23 bases lay between the germline ends. This CDR3 region has 16 residues. Germline CDR1 and CDR2: MNHEY and SVGEGT. The CDR3 sequence: CASTLSWGAGNETQYF. The DNA for the CDR3 is TGTGCCAGCACCCTCTCTTGGGGGGCAGGGAACGAGACCCAGTACTTC.

Details on this clonotype: Mismatch with germline at one junction end may stem from a read error. J is TRBJ2-5 and V is TRBV18; 8 bases are shared with TRBD1. Germline CDR1 KGHSH, CDR2 LQKENI. The CDR3 consists of 19 residues. The chain's CDR3 is CARSPRDRPPDINQETQYF. For the CDR3, the DNA is TGTGCCAGATCACCTAGGGACAGGCCCCCCGACATAAACCAAGAGACCCAGTACTTC.

This clonotype was counted many times. The chain joins TRBV12-3 or TRBV12-4 to TRBJ2-2; no reliable D call. This CDR3 has 11 amino acids. Trimming left V 5 bases short and J 8 bases short, with 6 bases between. CDR3 amino acids: CASSNIGELFF. CDR3 sequence (DNA): TGTGCCAGCAGTAACATAGGGGAGCTGTTTTTT.

The gene calls are TRBV19 and TRBJ2-7; D might be TRBD1 (6 bases). The CDR3 is 14 residues long. Per germline, CDR1 LNHDA and CDR2 SQIVND (reference sequence). V was cut by 1 base and J by 3 bases, with 10 bases left in between. CDR3 sequence (DNA): TGTGCCAGTAGTATAGGGTCAGGGGACTACGAGCAGTACTTC. It is translated as CASSIGSGDYEQYF. The full variable domain, completed using reference TRBV19 and TRBJ2-7, is DGGITQSPKYLFRKEGQNVTLSCEQNLNHDAMYWYRQDPGQGLRLIYYSQIVNDFQKGDIAEGYSVSREKKESFPLTVTSAQKNPTAFYLCASSIGSGDYEQYFGPGTRLTVT.

Details on this clonotype: Since a much larger clone is just one base distant, this may be a read error. The rearrangement joins TRBV6-5 to TRBJ2-3, with TRBD2 identical over 10 bases. V trimming: 4 bases; J trimming: 1 base; junction bases outside the gene matches: 2. Germline CDR1 is MNHEY and CDR2 is SVGAGI. This CDR3 is 15 amino acids long. The CDR3 loop is CASSCLAGGTDTQYF. The DNA of the CDR3 is TGTGCCAGCAGTTGCCTAGCGGGGGGCACAGATACGCAGTATTTT.

The sample holds many counts of this clonotype. The chain's CDR3 is CASSLVAGAYNEQFF. For the CDR3, the DNA is TGCGCCAGCAGCTTGGTAGCGGGAGCTTACAATGAGCAGTTCTTC. V usage is TRBV5-1 and J usage is TRBJ2-1, with 9 positions matching TRBD2. CDR3 length: 15 amino acids. V was clipped by 0 bases and J by 4 bases; unmatched bases: 2. Germline CDR1 SGHRS, CDR2 YFSETQ.

Ten or more counts support this clonotype. V usage is TRBV6-5 and J usage is TRBJ1-2; D remains unclear. This CDR3 spans 11 amino acids. Germline V gene sequence: CDR1 MNHEY, CDR2 SVGAGI. Trimming removed 6 bases at V and 7 bases at J, with 9 bases between. The CDR3 DNA reads TGTGCCAGCAGGACTCTTAGTGGCTACACCTTC. Its protein product is CASRTLSGYTF.

CDR3 nucleotide sequence: TGTGCCAGCAGCTTCGGGGCTAGCGGCTACAATGAGCAGTTCTTC. Protein sequence: CASSFGASGYNEQFF. This chain uses TRBV11-2 with TRBJ2-1; 7 bases align to TRBD2. CDR3 length equals 15 residues. Germline loops: CDR1 SGHAT, CDR2 FQNNGV. V was pared by 3 bases and J by 3 bases, with 5 bases of the junction left unmatched.

This clonotype was recorded many times. The chain couples TRBV7-9 to TRBJ2-7; tentatively, D is TRBD1 (5 bases). The germline V gene has CDR1 SEHNR and CDR2 FQNEAQ (reference sequence). The CDR3 is made up of 12 amino acids. V was trimmed by 3 bases and J by 3 bases, leaving 6 bases between them. The CDR3 nucleotides read TGTGCCAGCAGCTTCGACAGCTACGAGCAGTACTTC. Its protein product is CASSFDSYEQYF.

In this sample, this clonotype turned up many times. The DNA of the CDR3 is TGTGCCATCAGTGAGGCACCAGGGCTAGCCAAAAACATTCAGTACTTC. This sequence encodes CAISEAPGLAKNIQYF. The chain links TRBV10-3 to TRBJ2-4; D possibly corresponds to TRBD1 (5 bases). The CDR3 is 16 amino acids. With 2 bases removed from V and 0 bases from J, the gap between germline ends came to 11 bases. Germline loops: CDR1 ENHRY, CDR2 SYGVKD.

The sample holds many counts of this clonotype. The genes are TRBV10-2 and TRBJ2-3; D is unresolved. CDR1 and CDR2 (germline): WSHSY, SAAADI. V lost 1 base to trimming and J lost 3 bases, with 2 bases between them. This CDR3 has 12 amino acids. The CDR3 region has the DNA TGCGCCAGCAGTGAGTTAACAGATACGCAGTATTTT. It yields the protein CASSELTDTQYF.

There are many counts of this clonotype. This chain connects TRBV5-5 to TRBJ1-2; 8 positions match TRBD1. Germline CDR1 and CDR2: SGHKS and YYEKEE (reference sequence). Germline trimming cut 0 bases from V and 0 bases from J; bases unmatched to any gene: 10. This CDR3 region has 18 residues. CDR3 residues: CASSLGTARGLANYGYTF. CDR3 DNA: TGTGCCAGCAGCTTGGGTACTGCCAGGGGGCTAGCTAACTATGGCTACACCTTC. Drawing the rest from reference TRBV5-5 and TRBJ1-2, the complete variable domain is DAGVTQSPTHLIKTRGQQVTLRCSPISGHKSVSWYQQVLGQGPQFIFQYYEKEERGRGNFPDRFSARQFPNYSSELNVNALLLGDSALYLCASSLGTARGLANYGYTFGSGTRLTVV.

There are many counts of this clonotype. The chain employs TRBV11-3 and TRBJ2-1, with a possible D match to TRBD2 (5 bases). Trimming pared 3 bases from V and 7 bases from J, leaving 10 bases between. CDR1 is SGHNT, CDR2 YENEEA, per germline. The CDR3 runs to 13 residues. The CDR3 is CASSFGEPNEQFF. CDR3 nucleotide sequence: TGTGCCAGCAGCTTTGGGGAGCCGAATGAGCAGTTCTTC.

The V call is TRBV10-2, the J call TRBJ1-4; D may be TRBD1 (6 bases). This CDR3 contains 15 residues. Germline-derived CDR1 and CDR2 are WSHSY and SAAADI. The V gene lost 2 bases and the J gene lost 7 bases, with 14 bases spanning the gap. This chain's CDR3 is CASSEMGGRGEKLFF. CDR3 coding DNA: TGCGCCAGCAGTGAGATGGGGGGGCGAGGTGAAAAACTGTTTTTT.

In this sample, this clonotype turned up many times. Written as DNA, the CDR3 is TGCAGTGCTAGAGATGTCGCAGGGAACACACACAATGAGCAGTTCTTC. Translating it yields CSARDVAGNTHNEQFF. The rearrangement uses TRBV20-1 and TRBJ2-1, with D possibly matching TRBD1 (5 bases). Trimming left V 0 bases short and J 5 bases short, with 17 bases between. From germline, CDR1 is DFQATT and CDR2 SNEGSKA (reference sequence). The CDR3 is made up of 16 amino acids.

This chain connects TRBV5-5 to TRBJ2-2, with TRBD1 matching 9 bases. This CDR3 region has 14 residues. J was trimmed by 6 bases and V by 8 bases; bases with no gene match: 8. Germline V gene lookup returns CDR1 SGHKS and CDR2 YYEKEE (reference sequence). CDR3 in amino acids: CARGSGTGSGELFF. CDR3 bases: TGTGCCAGGGGCTCCGGGACAGGGTCCGGGGAGCTGTTTTTT.

This clonotype was seen many times. V gene TRBV4-3 combines with J gene TRBJ2-7; D remains unclear. V lost 4 bases and J 2 bases, leaving 21 bases between the germline ends. This CDR3 has 17 amino acids. In germline, CDR1 is LGHNA, CDR2 YSLEER. DNA for the CDR3: TGCGCCAGCAGCCTCGCCCCCCCCGGGCAGCCGGCCTACGAGCAGTACTTC. Translating gives CASSLAPPGQPAYEQYF.